This TCR beta chain stems from a study of shared clonotypes between healthy human individuals. Study overall: The study enrolled a couple of women and a few men aged 18 to 49. Study observations and caveats: The rarefaction results pointed to incomplete sorted-subset sequencing despite large depth. Relative to their counterparts shared across all four donors, non-shared clonotypes exhibited diminished generation probabilities.

The data were produced by immunoSEQ multiplex PCR, yet TCRdb's version contains in-frame clones alone and is incomplete. The table records 1.5 million to 2.5 million clones, about 95% of them present only once. Naive CD8 cells were CD45RO-negative, positively selected for CCR7, excluding terminally differentiated effector memory CD45RA+ cells. Details on this clone: The antigen remains unidentified.

The clonotype comes from a man aged 18 to 30 in good health. The sequencing input was naive CD8+ T cells sorted from blood.

The CDR3 is CASSYTTPPDTQYF. Here the CDR3 DNA reads TGTGCCAGCAGTTACACTACCCCCCCAGATACGCAGTATTTT. This rearrangement joins TRBV6-5 to TRBJ2-3, with no clear D. Trimming took off 2 bases at V and 4 bases at J, with 10 bases between the two ends. This CDR3 spans 14 amino acids. The germline gives CDR1 MNHEY, CDR2 SVGAGI.